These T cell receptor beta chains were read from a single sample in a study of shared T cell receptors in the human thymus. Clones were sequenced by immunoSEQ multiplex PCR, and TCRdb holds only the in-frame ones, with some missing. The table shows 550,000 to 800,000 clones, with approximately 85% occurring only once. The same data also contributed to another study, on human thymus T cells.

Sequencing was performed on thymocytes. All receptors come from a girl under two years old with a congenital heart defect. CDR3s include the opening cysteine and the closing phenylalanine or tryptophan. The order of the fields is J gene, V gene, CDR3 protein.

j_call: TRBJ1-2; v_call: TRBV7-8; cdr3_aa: CASSLGGQGRPGYTF
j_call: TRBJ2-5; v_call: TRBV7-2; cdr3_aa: CASRSTRDRETQYF
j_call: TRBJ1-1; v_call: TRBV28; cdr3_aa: CASSTRIGAFF
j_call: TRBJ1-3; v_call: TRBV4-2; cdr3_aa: CASSQEKDSGNTIYF
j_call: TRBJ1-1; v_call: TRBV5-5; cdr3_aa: CASSSAPEGNTEAFF
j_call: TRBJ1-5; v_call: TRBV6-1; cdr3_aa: CASSETGGSQPQHF
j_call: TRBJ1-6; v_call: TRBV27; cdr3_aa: CASRQGDNSPLHF
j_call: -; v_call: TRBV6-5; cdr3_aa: CASRGQGKFYEQYF
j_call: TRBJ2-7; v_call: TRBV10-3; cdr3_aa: CAISEGIGVRLPYEQYF
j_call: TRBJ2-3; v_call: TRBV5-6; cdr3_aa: CASSQDRVEGCTQYF
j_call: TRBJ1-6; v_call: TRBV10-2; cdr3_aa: CASRPQAVHNSPLHF
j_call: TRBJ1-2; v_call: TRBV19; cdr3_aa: CASRLRRYTDRRPYGYTF
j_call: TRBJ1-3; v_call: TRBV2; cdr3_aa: CASSEGGSIYF
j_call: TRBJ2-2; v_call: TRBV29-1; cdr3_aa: CSVDERGTNRTGELFF
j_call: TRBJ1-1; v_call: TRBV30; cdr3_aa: CAWSVELLEAFF
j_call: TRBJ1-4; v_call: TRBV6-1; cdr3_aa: CASSGSGQGNEKLFF
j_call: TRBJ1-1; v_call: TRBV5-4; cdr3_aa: CASSSPGQGAFF
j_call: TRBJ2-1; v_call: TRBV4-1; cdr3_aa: CASSQARGADSYNEQFF
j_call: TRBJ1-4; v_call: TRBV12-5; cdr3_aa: CASGSPTGYANEKLFF
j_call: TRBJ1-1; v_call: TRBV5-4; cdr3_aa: CASSLHGAVGSEAFF
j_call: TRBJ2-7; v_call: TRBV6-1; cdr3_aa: CASSFWTSGTYEQYF
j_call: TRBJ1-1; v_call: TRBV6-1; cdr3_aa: CASQGTEAFF
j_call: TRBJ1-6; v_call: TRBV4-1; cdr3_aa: CASSQTYRSYNSPLHF
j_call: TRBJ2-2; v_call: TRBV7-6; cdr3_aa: CASSAGWNTGELFF
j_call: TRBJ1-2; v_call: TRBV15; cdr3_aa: CATSIYVGAGLFGNYGYTF
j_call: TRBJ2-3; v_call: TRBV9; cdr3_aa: CASSATSGASTDTQYF
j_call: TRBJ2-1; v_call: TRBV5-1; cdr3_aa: CASSDRVGALSRFF
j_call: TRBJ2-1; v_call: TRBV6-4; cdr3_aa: CASRPFAASSYNEQFF
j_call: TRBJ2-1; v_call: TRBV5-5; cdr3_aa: CASSLVIGGGVGNEQFF
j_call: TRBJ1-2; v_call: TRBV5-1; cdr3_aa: CASSSGDSREDGYTF
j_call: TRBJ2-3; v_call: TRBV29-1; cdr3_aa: CSVDLSLSTDTQYF
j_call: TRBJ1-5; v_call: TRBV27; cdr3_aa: CAKDTGEPGKGNQPQHF
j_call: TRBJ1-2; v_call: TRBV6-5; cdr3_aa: CASSYSEGPRYGYTF
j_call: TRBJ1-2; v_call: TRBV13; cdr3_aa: CASSPRSEPEGYTF
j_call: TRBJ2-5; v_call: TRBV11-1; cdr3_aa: CASSPLAGSETQYF
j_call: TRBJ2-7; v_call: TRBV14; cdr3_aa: CASSPDRAPYEQYF
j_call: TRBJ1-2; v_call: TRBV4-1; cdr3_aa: CASSPHDRNGYTF
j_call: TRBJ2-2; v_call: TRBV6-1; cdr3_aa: CASSERSTGGSGELFF
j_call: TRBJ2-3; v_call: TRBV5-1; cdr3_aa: CASSPLDRGYTDTQYF
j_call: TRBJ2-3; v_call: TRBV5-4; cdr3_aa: CASSLVPGTRRTDTQYF
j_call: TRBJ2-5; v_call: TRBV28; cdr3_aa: CASRSDRYQETQYF
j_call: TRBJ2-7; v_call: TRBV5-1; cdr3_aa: CASRSGSSSYEQYF
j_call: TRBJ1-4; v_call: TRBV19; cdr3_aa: CASSISINEKLFF
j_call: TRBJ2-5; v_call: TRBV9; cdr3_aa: CASSATERDPQETQYF
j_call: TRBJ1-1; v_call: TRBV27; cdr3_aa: CASRPPKPGQGIGTEAFF
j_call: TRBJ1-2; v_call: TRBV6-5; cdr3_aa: CASSPSDRVGGYTF
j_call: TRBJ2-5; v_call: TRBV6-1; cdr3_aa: CASSEAHRVCGETQYF